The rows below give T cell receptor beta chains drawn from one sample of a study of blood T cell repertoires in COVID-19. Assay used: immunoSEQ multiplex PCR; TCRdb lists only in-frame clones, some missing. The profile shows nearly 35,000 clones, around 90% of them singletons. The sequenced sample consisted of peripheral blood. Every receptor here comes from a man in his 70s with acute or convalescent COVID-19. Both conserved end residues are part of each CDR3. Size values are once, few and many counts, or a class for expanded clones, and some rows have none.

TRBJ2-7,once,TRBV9,CASSVAYRGDEQYF
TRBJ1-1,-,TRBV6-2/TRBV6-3,CASSSWAATEAFF
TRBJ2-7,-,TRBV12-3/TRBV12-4,CASSFRRTVQYF
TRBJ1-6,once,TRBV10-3,CAISARTGQYNSPLHF
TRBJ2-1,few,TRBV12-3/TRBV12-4,CASSLRREQFF
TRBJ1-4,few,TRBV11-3,CASSGGVSPNEKLFF
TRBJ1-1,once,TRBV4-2,CASSQGYSGDTEAFF
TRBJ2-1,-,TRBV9,CASSVDRTSGTNEQFF
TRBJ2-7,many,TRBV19,CASRWVGGSRLVRPDEQYF
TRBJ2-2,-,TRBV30,CAWSGLTNTGELFF
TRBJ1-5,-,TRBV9,CASSVGGGTEPQHF
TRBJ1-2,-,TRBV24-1,CATSEIQGRGYTF
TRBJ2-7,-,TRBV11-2,CASSLVPHSGTGAEQYF
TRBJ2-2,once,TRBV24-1,CATSDYRSPGELFF
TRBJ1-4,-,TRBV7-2,CASSPTAGQAREKLFF
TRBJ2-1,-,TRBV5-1,CASSPRPGESYNEQFF
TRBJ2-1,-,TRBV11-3,CASSSRGHNEQFF
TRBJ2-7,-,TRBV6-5,CASSYPGGPNEQYF
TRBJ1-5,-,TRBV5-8,CASSSPPGGQPQHF
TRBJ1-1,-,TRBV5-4,CASSRGQANTEAFF
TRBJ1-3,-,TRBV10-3,CAISESGDPGNTIYF
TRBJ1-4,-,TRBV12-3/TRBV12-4,CASGKGGGEKLFF
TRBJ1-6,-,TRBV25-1,CASSAFSGHESPLHF